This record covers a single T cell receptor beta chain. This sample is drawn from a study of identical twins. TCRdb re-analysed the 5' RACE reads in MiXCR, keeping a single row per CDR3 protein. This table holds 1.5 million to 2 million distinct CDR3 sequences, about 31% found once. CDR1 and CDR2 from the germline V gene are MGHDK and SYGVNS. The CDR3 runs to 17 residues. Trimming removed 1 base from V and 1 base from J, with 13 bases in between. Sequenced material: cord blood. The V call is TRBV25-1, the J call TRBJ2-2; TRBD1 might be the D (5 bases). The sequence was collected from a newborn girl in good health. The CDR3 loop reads CASSESAATGNTGELFF. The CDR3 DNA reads TGTGCCAGCAGTGAATCCGCCGCCACAGGGAACACCGGGGAGCTGTTTTTT.